This T cell receptor beta chain was documented in a study of TIL therapy for anti-PD-1-resistant metastatic lung cancer. This CDR3 contains 15 residues. From germline, CDR1 is SGDLS and CDR2 YYNGEE. Trimming at V came to 2 bases and at J to 1 base, leaving 3 bases not matched to a gene. The time point is: pre-treatment sample, taken before nivolumab and TIL therapy. The immunoSEQ assay was v3. Produced via immunoSEQ multiplex PCR; TCRdb's table is partial and in-frame only. The table lists around 20,000 clones, over 60% of them singletons, with roughly 7.1% in the top ten. This TCR derives from a person aged 25 to 80 with non-small cell lung cancer. This rearrangement joins TRBV9 to TRBJ2-1; TRBD2 aligns across 7 bases. The material sequenced was blood, taken at baseline. CDR3 sequence: CASSVPSGSYNEQFF. CDR3 DNA: TGTGCCAGCAGCGTTCCTAGCGGTTCCTACAATGAGCAGTTCTTC.